The 15 T cell receptor beta chains given below trace back to one sample, sequenced in a study of T cell responses to AZD1222 COVID-19 vaccine. Measured with immunoSEQ multiplex PCR; TCRdb has only the in-frame clones, and not every one. The sample contains some 150,000 clones, just over 90% of which appear only once. The sequences come from peripheral blood, collected on day 0 of AZD1222 vaccination. These receptors all come from an adult in good health.

V usage is TRBV5-6 and J usage is TRBJ1-1; the D is unclear. Trimming took off 4 bases at V and 1 base at J, with 8 bases between the two ends. CDR1 and CDR2 from the germline V gene are SGHDT and YYEEEE. The length of the CDR3 is 13 residues. This chain's CDR3 is CASSRAPNTEAFF. CDR3 DNA sequence: TGTGCCAGCAGCCGCGCGCCGAACACTGAAGCTTTCTTT.

V gene TRBV12-3 or TRBV12-4 combines with J gene TRBJ2-5; no clear D gene. This CDR3 is 13 amino acids long. The ends were cut back, 3 bases at V and 1 base at J, with 6 bases in the middle. CDR3 bases: TGTGCCAGCAGTTTCCAGACCCAAGAGACCCAGTACTTC. It yields the protein CASSFQTQETQYF.

The CDR3 reads CAWSTGNNYEQYF. The CDR3 coding sequence is TGTGCCTGGTCGACAGGGAATAACTACGAGCAGTACTTC. V gene TRBV30 combines with J gene TRBJ2-7; 7 bases map to TRBD1. CDR3 length: 13 amino acids. The germline V gene encodes CDR1 GTSNPN and CDR2 SVGIG (reference sequence). Losses at the gene ends were 5 bases for V and 3 bases for J; bases not matched to a gene: 7. Using reference TRBV30 and TRBJ2-7 for the parts outside the CDR3, the full variable domain is SQTIHQWPATLVQPVGSPLSLECTVEGTSNPNLYWYRQAAGRGLQLLFYSVGIGQISSEVPQNLSASRPQDRQFILSSKKLLLSDSGFYLCAWSTGNNYEQYFGPGTRLTVT.

The chain is built from TRBV6-2 or TRBV6-3 and TRBJ1-1, with 7 nucleotides matching TRBD1. V lost 4 bases, J lost 4 bases, and 9 bases stayed unmatched. The CDR3 is 15 amino acids. Germline V CDR1 and CDR2: MNHEY, SVGEGT. CDR3: CASSSRQGKVTEAFF. In DNA form, the CDR3 reads TGTGCCAGCAGTTCGCGACAGGGAAAGGTCACTGAAGCTTTCTTT.

This sequence joins TRBV19 and TRBJ2-1; 8 nucleotides agree with TRBD1. Trimming cost V 10 bases and J 4 bases; bases outside gene matches: 3. The length of the CDR3 is 12 residues. In germline, CDR1 is LNHDA, CDR2 SQIVND (reference sequence). CDR3 coding DNA: TGTGCCACTGGGGACAGGTACAATGAGCAGTTCTTC. Its protein is CATGDRYNEQFF.

This chain links TRBV4-3 with TRBJ2-2, with D perhaps given as TRBD1 or TRBD2 (6 bases each). CDR3 length equals 16 residues. CDR1 LGHNA and CDR2 YSLEER come from the germline V gene. V shed 5 bases and J shed 4 bases, with 17 bases lying between them. The CDR3 nucleotides are TGCGCCAGCAGCTACGGTACCGGGGGCGTCACCGGGGAGCTGTTTTTT. Its protein product is CASSYGTGGVTGELFF.

The chain employs TRBV18 and TRBJ2-7, with D unresolved. This CDR3 region has 12 residues. Germline V gene sequence: CDR1 KGHSH, CDR2 LQKENI. V lost 3 bases and J 4 bases, leaving 7 bases between the germline ends. The CDR3 DNA is TGTGCCAGCTCACCCACAGATTACGAGCAGTACTTC. This translates into CASSPTDYEQYF.

The chain links TRBV15 to TRBJ1-5; D might be TRBD1 (5 bases). Germline CDR1 LNHNV, CDR2 YYDKDF (reference sequence). This CDR3 contains 15 residues. The V end was cut by 3 bases, the J end by 0 bases, with 9 bases between. The CDR3 coding sequence is TGTGCCACCAGCAGTTACAGGTTTAGCAATCAGCCCCAGCATTTT. This sequence encodes CATSSYRFSNQPQHF.

The V and J genes are TRBV5-4 and TRBJ2-5, with D perhaps matching TRBD1 (6 bases). Trimming cost V 5 bases and J 0 bases, with 14 bases left between them. Per germline, CDR1 SGHNT and CDR2 YYREEE (reference sequence). The CDR3 spans 15 residues. In nucleotides, the CDR3 is TGTGCCAGCAGTCAAGACAGGATGTACCAAGAGACCCAGTACTTC. It translates to CASSQDRMYQETQYF.

This chain connects TRBV28 to TRBJ1-5; 8 nucleotides line up with TRBD1. Looked up from germline, CDR1 is MDHEN and CDR2 is SYDVKM. This CDR3 has 15 amino acids. J lost 2 bases, V lost 5 bases, and 5 bases had no gene match. The CDR3 protein is CASSPRGLGNQPQHF. The CDR3 bases are TGTGCCAGCAGTCCCAGGGGGCTTGGCAATCAGCCCCAGCATTTT. Looking up the rest from reference TRBV28 and TRBJ1-5 gives the full variable domain: DVKVTQSSRYLVKRTGEKVFLECVQDMDHENMFWYRQDPGLGLRLIYFSYDVKMKEKGDIPEGYSVSREKKERFSLILESASTNQTSMYLCASSPRGLGNQPQHFGDGTRLSIL.

The J gene is TRBJ2-2, the V gene TRBV19; D might be TRBD1 (5 bases). Looked up from germline, CDR1 is LNHDA and CDR2 is SQIVND (reference sequence). This CDR3 contains 15 residues. The germline V and J ends were trimmed by 6 bases and 1 base, with 12 bases remaining between them. The CDR3 loop reads CASSTNTGNTGELFF. CDR3 DNA sequence: TGTGCCAGTAGCACGAACACAGGGAACACCGGGGAGCTGTTTTTT. The variable domain in full, completed from reference TRBV19 and TRBJ2-2, reads DGGITQSPKYLFRKEGQNVTLSCEQNLNHDAMYWYRQDPGQGLRLIYYSQIVNDFQKGDIAEGYSVSREKKESFPLTVTSAQKNPTAFYLCASSTNTGNTGELFFGEGSRLTVL.

The rearrangement uses TRBV5-1 and TRBJ1-5; TRBD1 is a possible D gene (5 bases). V shed 4 bases and J shed 5 bases, with 13 bases lying between them. Germline values: CDR1 SGHRS, CDR2 YFSETQ. This CDR3 spans 14 amino acids. The CDR3 DNA follows: TGCGCCAGCAGCCCCGACGGGGGAGATCAGCCCCAGCATTTT. Residues: CASSPDGGDQPQHF.

The chain carries TRBV9 and TRBJ1-4, with TRBD1 matching 9 bases. Germline trimming cut 4 bases from V and 7 bases from J; bases unmatched to any gene: 8. The V gene's germline CDR1 is SGDLS and CDR2 YYNGEE. This CDR3 has 15 residues. CDR3 in amino acids: CASSNPGQGREKLFF. DNA of the CDR3: TGTGCCAGCAGCAACCCGGGACAGGGCCGTGAAAAACTGTTTTTT.

The V and J genes are TRBV5-4 and TRBJ2-7; 10 bases match TRBD1. After removal of 4 bases from V and 5 bases from J, the junction contained 6 bases not matched to a gene. CDR3 length: 14 amino acids. Germline V CDR1 and CDR2: SGHNT, YYREEE (reference sequence). CDR3 amino acids: CASSDRGRLDEQYF. Here the CDR3 DNA reads TGTGCCAGCAGCGACAGGGGGCGATTGGACGAGCAGTACTTC.

J is TRBJ2-1 and V is TRBV19, with 8 positions matching TRBD1. Germline V CDR1 and CDR2: LNHDA, SQIVND (reference sequence). The CDR3 is made up of 15 amino acids. V gave up 5 bases and J gave up 8 bases; unmatched junction bases: 11. CDR3 loop: CASSGYLQGVDEQFF. The CDR3, as DNA: TGTGCCAGTAGTGGCTACTTACAGGGGGTTGATGAGCAGTTCTTC.